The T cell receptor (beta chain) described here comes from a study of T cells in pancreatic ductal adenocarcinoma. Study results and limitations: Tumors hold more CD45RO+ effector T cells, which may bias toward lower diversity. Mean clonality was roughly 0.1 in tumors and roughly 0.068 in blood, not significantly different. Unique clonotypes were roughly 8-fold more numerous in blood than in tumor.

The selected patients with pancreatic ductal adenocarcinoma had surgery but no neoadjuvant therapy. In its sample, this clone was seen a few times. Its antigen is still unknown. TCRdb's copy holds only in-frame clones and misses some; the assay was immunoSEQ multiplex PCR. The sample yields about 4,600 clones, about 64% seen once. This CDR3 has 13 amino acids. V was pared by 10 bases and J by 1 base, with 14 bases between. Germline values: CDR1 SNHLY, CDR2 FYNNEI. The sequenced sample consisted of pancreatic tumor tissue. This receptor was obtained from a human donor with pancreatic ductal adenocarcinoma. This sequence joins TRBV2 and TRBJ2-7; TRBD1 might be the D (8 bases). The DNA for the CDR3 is TGTGCCACCACAGGGGGGGGATCCTACGAGCAGTACTTC. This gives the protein CATTGGGSYEQYF. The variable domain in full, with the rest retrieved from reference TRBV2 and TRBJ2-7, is EPEVTQTPSHQVTQMGQEVILRCVPISNHLYFYWYRQILGQKVEFLVSFYNNEISEKSEIFDDQFSVERPDGSNFTLKIRSTKLEDSAMYFCATTGGGSYEQYFGPGTRLTVT.